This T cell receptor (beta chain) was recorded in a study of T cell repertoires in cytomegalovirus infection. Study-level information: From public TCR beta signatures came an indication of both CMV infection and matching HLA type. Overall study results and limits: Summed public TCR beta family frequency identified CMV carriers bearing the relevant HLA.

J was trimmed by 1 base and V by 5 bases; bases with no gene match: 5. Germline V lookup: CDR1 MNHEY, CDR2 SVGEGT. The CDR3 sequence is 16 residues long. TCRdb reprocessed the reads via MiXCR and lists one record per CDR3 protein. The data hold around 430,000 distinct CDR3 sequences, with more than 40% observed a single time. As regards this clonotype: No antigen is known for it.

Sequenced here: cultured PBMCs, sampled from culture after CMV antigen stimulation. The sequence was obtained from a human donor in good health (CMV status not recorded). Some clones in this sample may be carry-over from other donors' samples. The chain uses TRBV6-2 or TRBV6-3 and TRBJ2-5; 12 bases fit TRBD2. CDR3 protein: CASSPASGRAQETQYF. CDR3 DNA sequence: TGTGCCAGCAGTCCTGCTAGCGGGAGGGCCCAAGAGACCCAGTACTTC.